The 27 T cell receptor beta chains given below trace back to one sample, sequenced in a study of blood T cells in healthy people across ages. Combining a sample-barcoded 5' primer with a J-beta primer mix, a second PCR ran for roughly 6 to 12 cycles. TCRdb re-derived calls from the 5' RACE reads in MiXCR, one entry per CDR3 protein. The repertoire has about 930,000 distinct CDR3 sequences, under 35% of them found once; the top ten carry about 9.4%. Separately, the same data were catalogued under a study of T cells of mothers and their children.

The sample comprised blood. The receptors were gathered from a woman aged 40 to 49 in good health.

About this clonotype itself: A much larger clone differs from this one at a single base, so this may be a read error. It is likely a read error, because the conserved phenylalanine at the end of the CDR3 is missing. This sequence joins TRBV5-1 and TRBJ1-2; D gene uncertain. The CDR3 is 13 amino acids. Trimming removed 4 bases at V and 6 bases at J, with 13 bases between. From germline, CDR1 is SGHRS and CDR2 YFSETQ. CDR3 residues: CASSIGRLDGYTL. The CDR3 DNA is TGCGCCAGCAGCATCGGACGGCTTGATGGCTACACCCTC.

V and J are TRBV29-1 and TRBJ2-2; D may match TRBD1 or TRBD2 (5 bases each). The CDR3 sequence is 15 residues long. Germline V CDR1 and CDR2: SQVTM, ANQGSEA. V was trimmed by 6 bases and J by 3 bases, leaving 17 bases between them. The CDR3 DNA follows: TGCAGCGTGGGGGTCGAAGACATGCACACCGGGGAGCTGTTTTTT. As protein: CSVGVEDMHTGELFF.

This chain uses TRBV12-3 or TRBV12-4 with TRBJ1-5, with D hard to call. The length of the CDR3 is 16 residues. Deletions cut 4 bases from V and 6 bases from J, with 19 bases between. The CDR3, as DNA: TGTGCCAGCAGTTGGGGAAGGGAACGAAATAGTCAGCCCCAGCATTTT. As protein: CASSWGRERNSQPQHF.

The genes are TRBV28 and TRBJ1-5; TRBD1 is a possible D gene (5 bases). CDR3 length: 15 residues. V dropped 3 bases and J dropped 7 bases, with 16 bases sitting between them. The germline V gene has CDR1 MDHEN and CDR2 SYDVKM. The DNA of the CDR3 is TGTGCCAGCAGTTTCTCCAGGGCTAGGTTGCAGCCCCAGCATTTT. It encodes CASSFSRARLQPQHF.

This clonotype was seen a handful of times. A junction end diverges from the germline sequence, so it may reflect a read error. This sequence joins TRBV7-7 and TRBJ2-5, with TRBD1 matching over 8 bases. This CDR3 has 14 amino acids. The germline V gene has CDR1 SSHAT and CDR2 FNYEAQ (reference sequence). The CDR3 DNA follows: TGTGCTAGCAGCTTGGGACAGGCTGAAGAGACCCAGTACTTC. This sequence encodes CASSLGQAEETQYF.

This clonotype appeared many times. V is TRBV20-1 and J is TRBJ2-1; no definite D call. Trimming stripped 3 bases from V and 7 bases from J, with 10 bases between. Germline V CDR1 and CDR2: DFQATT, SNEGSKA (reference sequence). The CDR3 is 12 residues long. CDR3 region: CSASGQINEQFF. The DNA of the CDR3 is TGCAGTGCTAGCGGGCAAATAAATGAGCAGTTCTTC.

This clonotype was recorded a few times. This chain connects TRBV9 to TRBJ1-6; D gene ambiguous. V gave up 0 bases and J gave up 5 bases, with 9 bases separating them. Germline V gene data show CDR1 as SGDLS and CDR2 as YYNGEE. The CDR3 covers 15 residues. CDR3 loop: CASSVGGLNNSPLHF. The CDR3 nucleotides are TGTGCCAGCAGCGTAGGAGGGTTGAATAATTCACCCCTCCACTTT.

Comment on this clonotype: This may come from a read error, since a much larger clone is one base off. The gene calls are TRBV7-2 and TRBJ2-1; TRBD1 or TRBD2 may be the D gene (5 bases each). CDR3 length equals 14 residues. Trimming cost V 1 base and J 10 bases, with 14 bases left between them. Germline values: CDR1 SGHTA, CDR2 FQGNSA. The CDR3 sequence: CASSLVYGTYEQFF. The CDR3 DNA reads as TGTGCCAGCAGCTTAGTATACGGGACCTACGAGCAGTTCTTC.

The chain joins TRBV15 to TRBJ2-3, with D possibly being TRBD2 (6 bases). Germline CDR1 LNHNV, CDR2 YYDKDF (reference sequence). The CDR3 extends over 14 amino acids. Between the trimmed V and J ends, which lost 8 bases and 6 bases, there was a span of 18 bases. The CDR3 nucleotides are TGTGCCACCCAGCGGGCCCGAGGAAAGGATACGCAGTATTTT. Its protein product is CATQRARGKDTQYF.

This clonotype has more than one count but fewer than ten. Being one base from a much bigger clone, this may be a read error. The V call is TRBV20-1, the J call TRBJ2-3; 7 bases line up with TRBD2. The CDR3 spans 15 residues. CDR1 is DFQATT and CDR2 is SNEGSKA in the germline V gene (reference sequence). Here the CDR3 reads CSAPLGGGVTGTQYF. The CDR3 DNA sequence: TGCAGTGCTCCCCTTGGGGGGGGGGTCACAGGTACGCAGTATTTT.

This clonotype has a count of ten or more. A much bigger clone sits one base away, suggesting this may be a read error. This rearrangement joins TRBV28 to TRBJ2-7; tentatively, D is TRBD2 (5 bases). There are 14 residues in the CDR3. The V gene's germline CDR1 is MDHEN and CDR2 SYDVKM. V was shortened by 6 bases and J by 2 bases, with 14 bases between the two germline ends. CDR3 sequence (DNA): TGTGCCAGCAGGGACTTCGGTAAGACCTACGAGCAGTACTTC. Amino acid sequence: CASRDFGKTYEQYF.

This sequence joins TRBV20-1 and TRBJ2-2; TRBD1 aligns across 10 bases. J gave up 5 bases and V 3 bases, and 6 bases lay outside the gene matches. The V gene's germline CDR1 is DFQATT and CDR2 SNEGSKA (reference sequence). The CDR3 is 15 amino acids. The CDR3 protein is CSASPGTGETGELFF. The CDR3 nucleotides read TGCAGTGCTAGTCCCGGGACAGGGGAGACCGGGGAGCTGTTTTTT.

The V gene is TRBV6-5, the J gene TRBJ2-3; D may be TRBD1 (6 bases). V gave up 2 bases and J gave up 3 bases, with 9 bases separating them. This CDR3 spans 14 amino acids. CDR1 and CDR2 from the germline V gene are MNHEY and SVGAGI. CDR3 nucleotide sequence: TGTGCCAGCAGTTACCTGACAGGAACAGATACGCAGTATTTT. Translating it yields CASSYLTGTDTQYF.

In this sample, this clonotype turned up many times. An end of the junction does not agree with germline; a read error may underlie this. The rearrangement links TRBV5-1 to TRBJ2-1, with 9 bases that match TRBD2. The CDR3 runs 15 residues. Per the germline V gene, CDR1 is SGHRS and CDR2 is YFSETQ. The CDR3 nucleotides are TGTGCCAGCAGCTTAGGGCTAGCGGGGTACAATGAGCAGTTCTTC. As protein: CASSLGLAGYNEQFF.

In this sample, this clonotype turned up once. DNA for the CDR3: TGTGCCAGCACGCTAGCCGGGGCCCAAGGAAAGACCCAGTACTTC. This encodes CASTLAGAQGKTQYF. The chain is built from TRBV6-5 and TRBJ2-7; D possibly matches TRBD1 or TRBD2 (5 bases each). The DNA matches TRBJ2-5 better at its end, which makes the J call doubtful. CDR3 length: 15 amino acids. CDR1 MNHEY and CDR2 SVGAGI come from the germline V gene.

The CDR3 loop is CASSLALQSLAGGETQYF. The CDR3 bases are TGTGCCAGCAGCTTAGCCCTTCAAAGTCTAGCGGGGGGCGAGACCCAGTACTTC. This chain links TRBV7-2 with TRBJ2-7, with 11 bases matching TRBD2. The J call may not be correct, given that the DNA end is closer to TRBJ2-5. Looked up from germline, CDR1 is SGHTA and CDR2 is FQGNSA. The CDR3 length is 18 residues.

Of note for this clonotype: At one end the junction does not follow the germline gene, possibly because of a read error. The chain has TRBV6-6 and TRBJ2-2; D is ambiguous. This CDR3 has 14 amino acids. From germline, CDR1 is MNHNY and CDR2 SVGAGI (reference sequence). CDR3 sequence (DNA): TGTGCCAGCAGTCACTCTCAGAACACCGGGGAGCTGTTTTTT. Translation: CASSHSQNTGELFF.

CDR3: CASYGGGSPLHF. The CDR3 DNA sequence: TGTGCCAGTTACGGCGGAGGTTCACCCCTCCACTTT. The chain joins TRBV7-9 to TRBJ1-6; D not resolved. The V end lost 9 bases, the J end lost 9 bases, and 12 bases lay between the germline ends. CDR1 and CDR2 from the germline V gene are SEHNR and FQNEAQ (reference sequence). The CDR3 loop spans 12 amino acids.

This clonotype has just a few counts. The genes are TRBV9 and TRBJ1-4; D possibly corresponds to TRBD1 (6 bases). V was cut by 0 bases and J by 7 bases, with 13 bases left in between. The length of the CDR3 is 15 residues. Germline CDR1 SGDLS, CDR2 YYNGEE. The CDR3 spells CASSVATGGGEKLFF. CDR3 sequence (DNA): TGTGCCAGCAGCGTAGCTACCGGGGGCGGTGAAAAACTGTTTTTT.

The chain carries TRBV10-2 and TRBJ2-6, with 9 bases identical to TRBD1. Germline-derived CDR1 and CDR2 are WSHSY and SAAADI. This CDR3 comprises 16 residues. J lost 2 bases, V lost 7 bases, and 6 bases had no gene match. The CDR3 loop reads CASTPQGAAGANVLTF. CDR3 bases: TGCGCCAGCACCCCACAGGGGGCGGCTGGGGCCAACGTCCTGACTTTC.

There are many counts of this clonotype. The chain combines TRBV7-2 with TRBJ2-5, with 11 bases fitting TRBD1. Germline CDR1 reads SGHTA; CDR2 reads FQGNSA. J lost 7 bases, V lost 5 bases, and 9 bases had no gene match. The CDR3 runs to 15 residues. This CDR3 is CASSPNGDRGTTQYF. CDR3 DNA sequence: TGTGCCAGCAGCCCTAATGGGGACAGGGGGACGACCCAGTACTTC.

The CDR3 coding sequence is TGTGCCAGCAGCTCCCGGACCTTTAGCGGGGCTACCTACAATGAGCAGTTCTTC. Translating gives CASSSRTFSGATYNEQFF. The rearrangement uses TRBV7-9 and TRBJ2-1; the match to TRBD2 covers 8 bases. This CDR3 has 18 amino acids. The germline V gene encodes CDR1 SEHNR and CDR2 FQNEAQ (reference sequence). V trimming: 4 bases; J trimming: 2 bases; junction bases outside the gene matches: 13.

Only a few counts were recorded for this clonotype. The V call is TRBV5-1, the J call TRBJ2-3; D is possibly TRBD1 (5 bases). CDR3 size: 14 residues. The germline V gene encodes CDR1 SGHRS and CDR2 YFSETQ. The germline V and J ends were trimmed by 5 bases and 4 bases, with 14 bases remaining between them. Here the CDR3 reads CASRWGVGADTQYF. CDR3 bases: TGCGCCAGCAGGTGGGGCGTCGGAGCAGATACGCAGTATTTT.

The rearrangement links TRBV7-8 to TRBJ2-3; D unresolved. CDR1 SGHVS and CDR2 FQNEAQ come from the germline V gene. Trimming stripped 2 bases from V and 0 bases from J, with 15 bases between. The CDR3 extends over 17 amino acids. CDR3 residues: CASSLTSAAGSTDTQYF. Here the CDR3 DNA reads TGTGCCAGCAGCTTAACTTCAGCAGCAGGTAGCACAGATACGCAGTATTTT.

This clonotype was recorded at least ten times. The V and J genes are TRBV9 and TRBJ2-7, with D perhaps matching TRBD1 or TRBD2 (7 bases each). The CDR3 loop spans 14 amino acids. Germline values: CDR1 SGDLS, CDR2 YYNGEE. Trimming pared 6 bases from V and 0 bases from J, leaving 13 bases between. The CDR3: CASTDREGSYEQYF. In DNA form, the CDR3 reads TGTGCCAGCACCGACAGGGAGGGCTCCTACGAGCAGTACTTC.

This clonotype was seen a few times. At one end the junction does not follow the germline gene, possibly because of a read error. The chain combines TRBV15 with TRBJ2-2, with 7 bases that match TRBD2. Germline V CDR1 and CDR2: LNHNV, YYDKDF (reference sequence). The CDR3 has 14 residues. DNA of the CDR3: TGTGCCATCAGCAGGGAGGGGAGCGGCGGGGAGCTGTTTTTT. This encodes CAISREGSGGELFF. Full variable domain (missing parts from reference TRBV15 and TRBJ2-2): DAMVIQNPRYQVTQFGKPVTLSCSQTLNHNVMYWYQQKSSQAPKLLFHYYDKDFNNEADTPDNFQSRRPNTSFCFLDIRSPGLGDTAMYLCAISREGSGGELFFGEGSRLTVL.

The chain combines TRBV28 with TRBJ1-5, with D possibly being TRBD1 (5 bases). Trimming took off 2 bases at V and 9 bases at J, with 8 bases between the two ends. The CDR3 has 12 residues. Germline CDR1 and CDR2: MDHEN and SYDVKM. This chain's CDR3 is CASSLRDPPQHF. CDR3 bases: TGTGCCAGCAGTTTACGGGACCCGCCCCAGCATTTT.